The subject of this entry is one TCR beta chain. This CDR3 region has 17 residues. The germline V and J ends were trimmed by 1 base and 4 bases, with 18 bases remaining between them. Per germline, CDR1 MGHDK and CDR2 SYGVNS. This record comes from a study of PD-1 blockade in classical Hodgkin lymphoma. Each patient's relapse followed autologous stem cell transplantation, and brentuximab vedotin exposure varied. TCRdb's table, derived via immunoSEQ multiplex PCR, lists solely in-frame clones and lacks some. The sample has 50,000 to 85,000 clones, 71% seen once. The receptor's source is a human donor with classical Hodgkin lymphoma. V usage is TRBV25-1 and J usage is TRBJ2-3, with D possibly TRBD1 on 5 matching bases. This sample comprised peripheral blood mononuclear cells (PBMCs), obtained before the second cycle of nivolumab. The CDR3 DNA follows: TGTGCCAGCAGTGAATTAGGTTCGGGCAGGGTGGCAGATACGCAGTATTTT. Translating gives CASSELGSGRVADTQYF.